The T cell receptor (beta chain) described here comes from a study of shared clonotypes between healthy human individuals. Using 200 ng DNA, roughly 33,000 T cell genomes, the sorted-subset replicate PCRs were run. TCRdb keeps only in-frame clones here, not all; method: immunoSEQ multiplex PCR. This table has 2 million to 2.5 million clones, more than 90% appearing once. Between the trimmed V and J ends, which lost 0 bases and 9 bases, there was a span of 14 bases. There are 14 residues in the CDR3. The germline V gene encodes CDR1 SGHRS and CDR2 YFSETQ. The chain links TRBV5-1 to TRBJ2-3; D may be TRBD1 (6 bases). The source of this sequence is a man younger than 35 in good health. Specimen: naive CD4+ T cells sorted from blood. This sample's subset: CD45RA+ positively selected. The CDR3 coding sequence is TGCGCCAGCAGCTTGGACAGGGCTGAGGGAACGCAGTATTTT. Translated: CASSLDRAEGTQYF.